This TCR beta chain stems from a study of cytotoxic CD8 clonotypes in ibrutinib-treated CLL. Across the whole study: In all, approximately ten patients were relapsed/refractory, 15 were treatment-naive and 17 were IGHV unmutated. Investigators collected response samples after a median approximately twelve months of treatment, range 6 to 36.

The assay was immunoSEQ multiplex PCR, and TCRdb's table has in-frame clones only and misses some. The sample yields some 200,000 clones, approximately 79% seen once. The V gene lost 2 bases and the J gene lost 3 bases, with 9 bases spanning the gap. The germline V gene encodes CDR1 SGHTS and CDR2 YDEGEE. This CDR3 has 13 amino acids. This clonotype originated in a human donor with chronic lymphocytic leukemia. The genes are TRBV5-8 and TRBJ2-7; D gene unclear. The sequenced sample was PBMCs, obtained after 12 months of ibrutinib treatment. In nucleotides, the CDR3 is TGTGCCAGCAGCTTAGACATGAACTACGAGCAGTACTTC. Translation: CASSLDMNYEQYF.